This T cell receptor (beta chain) emerged from a study of blood T cell repertoires in COVID-19. About the study: Collection of acute and convalescent COVID-19 samples took place in the United States, Italy and Spain. Nucleic acid was either cDNA or gDNA, and it came from T cells, B-cell-depleted T cells, or PBMCs.

This table comes from immunoSEQ multiplex PCR, and its TCRdb copy is limited to in-frame clones, with some not included. The sample shows just over 200,000 clones, around 84% of them seen only once. The germline CDR1 and CDR2 sequences are MNHNS and SASEGT. J gave up 1 base and V 4 bases, and 7 bases lay outside the gene matches. The length of the CDR3 is 16 residues. Input material: peripheral blood. This TCR derives from an older man with acute or convalescent COVID-19. The chain combines TRBV6-1 with TRBJ2-7; 10 bases agree with TRBD1. The CDR3 loop is CASSGMGQGMSYEQYF. The CDR3 DNA sequence: TGTGCCAGCAGTGGGATGGGACAGGGGATGTCCTACGAGCAGTACTTC.